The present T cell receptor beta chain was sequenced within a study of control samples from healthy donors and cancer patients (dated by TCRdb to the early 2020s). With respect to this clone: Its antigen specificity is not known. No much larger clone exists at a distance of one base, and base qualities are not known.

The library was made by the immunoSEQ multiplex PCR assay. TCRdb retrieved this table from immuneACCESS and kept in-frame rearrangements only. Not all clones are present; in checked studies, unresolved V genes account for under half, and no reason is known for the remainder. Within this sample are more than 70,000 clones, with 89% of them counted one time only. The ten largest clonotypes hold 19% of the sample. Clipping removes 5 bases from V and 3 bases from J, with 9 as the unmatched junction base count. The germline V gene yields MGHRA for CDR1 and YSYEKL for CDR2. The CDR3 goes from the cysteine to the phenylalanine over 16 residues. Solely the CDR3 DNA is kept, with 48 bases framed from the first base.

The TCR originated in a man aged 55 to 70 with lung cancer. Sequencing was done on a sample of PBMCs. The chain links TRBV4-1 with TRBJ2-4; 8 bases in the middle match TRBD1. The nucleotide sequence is TGCGCCAGCAGCGACGTGAACAGGGGGAACAAAAACATTCAGTACTTC. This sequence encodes CASSDVNRGNKNIQYF.